The TCR beta chain described here comes from a study of T cell responses to AZD1222 COVID-19 vaccine. Data came from immunoSEQ multiplex PCR; TCRdb stores just in-frame clones and leaves some out. The table shows around 120,000 clones, with roughly 88% occurring only once. With 2 bases clipped from V and 6 bases from J, the junction kept 5 bases outside the gene matches. The germline V gene encodes CDR1 SGHTA and CDR2 FQGNSA. The CDR3 is 15 amino acids. This clone was detected only once. This chain links TRBV7-2 with TRBJ2-2; 8 bases map to TRBD1. The specimen was peripheral blood, collected on day 0 of MenACWY control vaccination. This TCR was recovered from an adult in good health. DNA for the CDR3: TGTGCCAGCAGCTTACAGGGGGCTCGGGCCGGGGAGCTGTTTTTT. Its protein product is CASSLQGARAGELFF.